A selection of T cell receptor beta chains follows, all from one sample in a study of blood T cells in healthy people across ages. TCRdb itself ran the 5' RACE reads through MiXCR, one entry per CDR3 protein. The table records some 1.4 million distinct CDR3 sequences, 42% of them present only once. Material: blood. The receptor source for this set is a woman aged 18-29 years in good health. The CDR3 runs from the conserved cysteine through the conserved F or W. The D gene is left open where the match is weak. Not every row has a clone size; where given, it reads once, few, many or a size class.

D gene,clone size,V gene,J gene,CDR3 DNA,CDR3 protein
.,.,TRBV5-1,TRBJ2-7,TGCGCCAGCAGCTTGCCTAGCGACGAGCAGTACTTC,CASSLPSDEQYF
.,.,TRBV3-1,TRBJ2-1,TGTGCCAGCAGCCAAGAAGTTGGCAGAAGTACCCCCTACAATGAGCAGTTCTTC,CASSQEVGRSTPYNEQFF
TRBD2,few,TRBV4-2,TRBJ2-7,TGTGCCAGCAGCCCCTCCCTGAGCGGGAGGGCCTACGAGCAGTACTTC,CASSPSLSGRAYEQYF
.,.,TRBV20-1,TRBJ2-5,TGCAGTGCTAGAGATCTTAGGGGGGCGAATGGAGAGACCCAGTACTTC,CSARDLRGANGETQYF
.,.,TRBV4-1,TRBJ1-4,TGCGCCAGCAGCCAAGATCATTTCGCATGGAGGCTGTTTTTT,CASSQDHFAWRLFF
TRBD1,once,TRBV24-1,TRBJ2-2,TGTGCCACCAGCGCCCACGACAGGGCGGCCGGGGAGCTGTTTTTT,CATSAHDRAAGELFF
TRBD2,.,TRBV24-1,TRBJ2-1,TGTGCCACCAGTCTCAGTAGCGGGAGAGATGAGCAGTTCTTC,CATSLSSGRDEQFF
.,.,TRBV11-2,TRBJ1-1,TGTGCCAGCAGCTTAGTGGGGGGGCCTGGATTGAACACTGAAGCTTTCTTT,CASSLVGGPGLNTEAFF
TRBD2,few,TRBV20-1,TRBJ2-5,TGCAGTGCTAGCCGGATTAGCGGGGTACAAGAGACCCAGTACTTC,CSASRISGVQETQYF
TRBD1,.,TRBV27,TRBJ1-2,TGTGCCAGCAGTTTGAGGACAGGGGGCGCGGGCTATGGCTACACCTTC,CASSLRTGGAGYGYTF
.,.,TRBV20-1,TRBJ1-1,TGCAGTGCTAGGGGGGACACGAACACTGAAGCTTTCTTT,CSARGDTNTEAFF
TRBD1,.,TRBV6-1,TRBJ1-2,TGTGCCAGCAGTCTGAAAGGACAGGGGCGGGATTATGGCTACACCTTC,CASSLKGQGRDYGYTF
.,.,TRBV7-6,TRBJ2-3,TGTGCCAGCAGCTTAGGAGCTAGATCGACAGGTACGCAGTATTTT,CASSLGARSTGTQYF
TRBD1,few,TRBV30,TRBJ1-2,TGTGCTTGGAGTACAGGGGGCTACTATGGCTACACCTTC,CAWSTGGYYGYTF
.,.,TRBV6-1,TRBJ1-2,TGTGCCAGCAGTGAATTTGGCAGGGTGTTAGCTAACTATGGCTACACCTTC,CASSEFGRVLANYGYTF
.,.,TRBV11-2,TRBJ2-6,TGTGCCAGCAGCCTCGTCGATTTGATTACCGTACAGGGTTCTGGGGCCAACGTCCTGACTTTC,CASSLVDLITVQGSGANVLTF
TRBD2,few,TRBV10-3,TRBJ2-3,TGTGCCATCAAACCAAGGGGACTAGCGGGGGGGGCCGATACGCAGTATTTT,CAIKPRGLAGGADTQYF
TRBD1,.,TRBV15,TRBJ2-3,TGTGCCACCAGCACCGGACAGGGGACAGATACGCAGTATTTT,CATSTGQGTDTQYF
.,.,TRBV5-1,TRBJ2-1,TGCGCCAGCAGCTTGGAAGATACTAGGTACAATGAGCAGTTCTTC,CASSLEDTRYNEQFF
TRBD1,many,TRBV29-1,TRBJ2-7,TGCAGCGTTGAAGCGACAGGGGCCTACGAGCAGTACTTC,CSVEATGAYEQYF
.,.,TRBV7-7,TRBJ2-5,TGTGCCAGCAGCCACCAGGAAGAGACCCAGTACTTC,CASSHQEETQYF
.,.,TRBV6-5,TRBJ2-7,TGTGCCAGCAGTTACGAACGCCAATACAATGAGCAGTACTTC,CASSYERQYNEQYF
.,.,TRBV11-3,TRBJ2-2,TGTGCCAGCAGCTTAGAAGGGACCGGACCCGGGGAGCTGTTTTTT,CASSLEGTGPGELFF
TRBD2,.,TRBV7-9,TRBJ2-1,TGTGCCAGCAGCTTTAGTGCGGGACTAGCGGGGTACAATGAGCAGTTCTTC,CASSFSAGLAGYNEQFF
.,.,TRBV7-9,TRBJ2-2,TGTGCCAGCAGATCAGGGGTTAACACCGGGGAGCTGTTTTTT,CASRSGVNTGELFF
.,.,TRBV28,TRBJ1-2,TGTGCCAGCAGTTTATCCCACGACATTAACTATGGCTACACCTTC,CASSLSHDINYGYTF